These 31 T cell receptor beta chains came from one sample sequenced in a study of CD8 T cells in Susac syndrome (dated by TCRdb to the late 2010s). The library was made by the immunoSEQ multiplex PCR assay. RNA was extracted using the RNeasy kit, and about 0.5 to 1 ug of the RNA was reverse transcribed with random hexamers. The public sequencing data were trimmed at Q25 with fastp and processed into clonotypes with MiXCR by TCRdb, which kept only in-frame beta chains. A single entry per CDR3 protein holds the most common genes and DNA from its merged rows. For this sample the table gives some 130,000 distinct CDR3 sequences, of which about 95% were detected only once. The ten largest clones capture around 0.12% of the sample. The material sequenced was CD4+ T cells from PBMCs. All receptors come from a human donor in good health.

Written as DNA, the CDR3 is TGCAGCGCGGAGTGGAACTATGGCTACACCTTC. It translates to CSAEWNYGYTF. This chain uses TRBV29-1 with TRBJ1-2; D remains ambiguous. CDR1 and CDR2 from the germline V gene are SQVTM and ANQGSEA. The CDR3 runs to 11 residues. V lost 7 bases, J lost 2 bases, and 8 bases lay in between.

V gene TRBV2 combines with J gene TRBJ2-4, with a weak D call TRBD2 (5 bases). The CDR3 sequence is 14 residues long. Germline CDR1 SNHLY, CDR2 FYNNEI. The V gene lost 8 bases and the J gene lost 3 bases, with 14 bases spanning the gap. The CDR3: CASSGGYVKNIQYF. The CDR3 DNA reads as TGTGCCAGCTCTGGCGGGTACGTCAAAAACATTCAGTACTTC.

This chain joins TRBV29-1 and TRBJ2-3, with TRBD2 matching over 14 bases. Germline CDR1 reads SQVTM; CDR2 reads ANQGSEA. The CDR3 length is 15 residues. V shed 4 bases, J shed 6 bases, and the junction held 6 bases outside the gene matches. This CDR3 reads CSVVRLAGGGDTQYF. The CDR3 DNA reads TGCAGCGTTGTGAGACTAGCGGGAGGGGGCGATACGCAGTATTTT.

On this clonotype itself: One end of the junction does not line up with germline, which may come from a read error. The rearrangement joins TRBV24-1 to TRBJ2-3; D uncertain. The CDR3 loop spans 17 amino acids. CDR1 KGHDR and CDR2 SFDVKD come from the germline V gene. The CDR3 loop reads CATSDTGFRTAEDTQYF. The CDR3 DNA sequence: TGCGCCACCAGTGATACCGGTTTTAGGACGGCCGAAGATACGCAGTATTTT.

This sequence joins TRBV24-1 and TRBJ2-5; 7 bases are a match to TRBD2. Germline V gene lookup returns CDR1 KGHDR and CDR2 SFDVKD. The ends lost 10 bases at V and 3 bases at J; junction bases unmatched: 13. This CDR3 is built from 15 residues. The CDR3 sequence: CATSSRGGGEETQYF. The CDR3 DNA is TGTGCCACAAGTTCTCGGGGTGGGGGGGAAGAGACCCAGTACTTC.

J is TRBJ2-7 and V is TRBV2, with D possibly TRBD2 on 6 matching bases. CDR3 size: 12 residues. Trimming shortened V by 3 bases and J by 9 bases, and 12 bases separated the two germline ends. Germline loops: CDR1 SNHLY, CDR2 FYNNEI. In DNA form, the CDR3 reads TGTGCCAGCAGTGAGGGGGGTAGGGGGCAGTACTTC. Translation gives CASSEGGRGQYF.

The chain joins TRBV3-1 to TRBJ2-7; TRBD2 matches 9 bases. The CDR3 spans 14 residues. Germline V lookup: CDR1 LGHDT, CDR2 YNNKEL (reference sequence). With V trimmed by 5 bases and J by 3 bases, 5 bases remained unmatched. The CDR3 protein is CASSTTSGSYEQYF. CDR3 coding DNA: TGTGCCAGCAGCACGACTAGCGGAAGCTACGAGCAGTACTTC.

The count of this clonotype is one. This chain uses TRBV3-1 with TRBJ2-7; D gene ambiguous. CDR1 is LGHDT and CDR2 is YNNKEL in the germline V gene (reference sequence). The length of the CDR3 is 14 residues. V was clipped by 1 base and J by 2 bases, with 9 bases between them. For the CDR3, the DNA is TGTGCCAGCAGCCAAGCGGGCAGCGCCTACGAGCAGTACTTC. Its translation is CASSQAGSAYEQYF.

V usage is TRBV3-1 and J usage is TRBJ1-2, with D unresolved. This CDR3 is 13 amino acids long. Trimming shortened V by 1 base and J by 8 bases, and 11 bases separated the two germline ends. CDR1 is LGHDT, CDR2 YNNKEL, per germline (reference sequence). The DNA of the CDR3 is TGTGCCAGCAGCCAAGTGGACCCGCTCGGCTACACCTTC. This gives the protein CASSQVDPLGYTF.

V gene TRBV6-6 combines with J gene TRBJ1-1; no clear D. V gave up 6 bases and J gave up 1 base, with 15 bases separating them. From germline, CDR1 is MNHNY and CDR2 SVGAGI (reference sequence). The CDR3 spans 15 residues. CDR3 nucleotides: TGTGCCAGCAGCCATTTGATCCGGGGGAACACTGAAGCTTTCTTT. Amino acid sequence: CASSHLIRGNTEAFF.

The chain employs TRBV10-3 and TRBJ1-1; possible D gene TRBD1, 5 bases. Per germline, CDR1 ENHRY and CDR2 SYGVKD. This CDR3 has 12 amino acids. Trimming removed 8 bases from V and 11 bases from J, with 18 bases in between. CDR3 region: CAIWDVGTGAFF. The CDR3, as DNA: TGTGCCATCTGGGACGTCGGGACCGGGGCTTTCTTT.

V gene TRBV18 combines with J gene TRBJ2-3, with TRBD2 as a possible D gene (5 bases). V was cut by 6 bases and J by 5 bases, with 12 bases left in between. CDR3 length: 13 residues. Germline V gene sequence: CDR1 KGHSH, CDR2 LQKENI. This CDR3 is CASSSQAGDTQYF. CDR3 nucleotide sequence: TGTGCCAGCTCCTCCCAGGCGGGAGATACGCAGTATTTT.

CDR3 in DNA: TGTGCCAGCAGTGCCTACTCCGGGACTAGCTTTAGAATTGAGCAGTTCTTC. Encoded protein: CASSAYSGTSFRIEQFF. The V and J genes are TRBV2 and TRBJ2-1; 9 bases map to TRBD2. Germline V gives CDR1 SNHLY, CDR2 FYNNEI. The ends lost 4 bases at V and 9 bases at J; junction bases unmatched: 16. The length of the CDR3 is 17 residues.

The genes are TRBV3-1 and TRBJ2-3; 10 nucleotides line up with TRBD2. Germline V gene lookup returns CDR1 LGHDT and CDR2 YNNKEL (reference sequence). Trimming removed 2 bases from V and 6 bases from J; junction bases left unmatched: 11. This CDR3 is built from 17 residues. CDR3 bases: TGTGCCAGCAGCCAATTTTCCCGAGCGGGAGGGCGGGATACGCAGTATTTT. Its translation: CASSQFSRAGGRDTQYF.

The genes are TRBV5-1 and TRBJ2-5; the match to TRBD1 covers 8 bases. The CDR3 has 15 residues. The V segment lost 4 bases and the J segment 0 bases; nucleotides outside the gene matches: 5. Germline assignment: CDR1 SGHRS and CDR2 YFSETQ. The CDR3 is CASSPGTGYQETQYF. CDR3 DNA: TGCGCCAGCAGCCCTGGGACAGGCTACCAAGAGACCCAGTACTTC.

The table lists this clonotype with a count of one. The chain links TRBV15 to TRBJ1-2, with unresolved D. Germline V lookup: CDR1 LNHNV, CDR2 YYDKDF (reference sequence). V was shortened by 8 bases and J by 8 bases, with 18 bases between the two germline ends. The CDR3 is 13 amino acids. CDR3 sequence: CATALARVRGYTF. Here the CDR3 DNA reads TGTGCCACCGCCCTGGCACGCGTTCGGGGCTACACCTTC.

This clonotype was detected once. CDR3 coding DNA: TGTGCCAGCTCACCAGTTAGCGGGAGGTCCTCCTACGAGCAGTACTTC. It codes for CASSPVSGRSSYEQYF. The chain joins TRBV18 to TRBJ2-7, with 10 bases identical to TRBD2. With 2 bases clipped from V and 0 bases from J, the junction kept 4 bases outside the gene matches. CDR1 KGHSH and CDR2 LQKENI come from the germline V gene. The CDR3 is 16 residues long.

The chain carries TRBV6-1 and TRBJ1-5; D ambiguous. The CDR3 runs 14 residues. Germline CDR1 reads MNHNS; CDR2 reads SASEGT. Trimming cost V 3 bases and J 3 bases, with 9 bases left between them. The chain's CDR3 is CASSDDGPNQPQHF. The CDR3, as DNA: TGTGCCAGCAGTGACGACGGCCCCAATCAGCCCCAGCATTTT.

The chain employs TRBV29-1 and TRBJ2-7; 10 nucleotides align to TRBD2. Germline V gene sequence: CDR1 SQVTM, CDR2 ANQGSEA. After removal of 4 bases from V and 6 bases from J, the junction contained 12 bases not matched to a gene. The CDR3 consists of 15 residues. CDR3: CSVAPFSGRPAEQYF. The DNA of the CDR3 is TGCAGCGTTGCCCCCTTTAGCGGGAGGCCCGCCGAGCAGTACTTC.

The CDR3 loop is CASRGTKSYNEQFF. The CDR3, as DNA: TGTGCCAGCAGGGGGACAAAAAGCTACAATGAGCAGTTCTTC. The chain couples TRBV12-3 or TRBV12-4 to TRBJ2-1; perhaps TRBD1 as D (6 bases). The CDR3 totals 14 residues. Between the trimmed V and J ends, which lost 6 bases and 3 bases, there was a span of 12 bases.

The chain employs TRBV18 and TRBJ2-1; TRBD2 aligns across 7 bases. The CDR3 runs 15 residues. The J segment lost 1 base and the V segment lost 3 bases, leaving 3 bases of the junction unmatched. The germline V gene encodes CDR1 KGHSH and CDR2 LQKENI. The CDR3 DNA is TGTGCCAGCTCACCCCCTAGCGGATCCTACAATGAGCAGTTCTTC. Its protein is CASSPPSGSYNEQFF.

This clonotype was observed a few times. This chain's CDR3 is CASSLGLAGGPQYF. The CDR3 DNA follows: TGTGCCAGCAGTCTCGGACTGGCGGGAGGGCCGCAGTATTTT. The chain joins TRBV27 to TRBJ2-3, with TRBD2 identical over 9 bases. J lost 10 bases, V lost 5 bases, and 10 bases had no gene match. The CDR3 extends over 14 amino acids. Germline CDR1 is MNHEY and CDR2 is SMNVEV (reference sequence).

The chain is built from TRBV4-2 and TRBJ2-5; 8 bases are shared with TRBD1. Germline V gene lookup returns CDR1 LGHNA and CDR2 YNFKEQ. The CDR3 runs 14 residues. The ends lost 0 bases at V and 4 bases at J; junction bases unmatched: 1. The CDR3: CASSQDRGRETQYF. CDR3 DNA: TGTGCCAGCAGCCAAGACAGGGGGCGAGAGACCCAGTACTTC.

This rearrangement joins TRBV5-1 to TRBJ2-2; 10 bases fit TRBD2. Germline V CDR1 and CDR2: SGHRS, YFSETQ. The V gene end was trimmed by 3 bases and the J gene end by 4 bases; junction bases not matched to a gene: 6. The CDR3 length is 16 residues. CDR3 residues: CASSSGASGGTGELFF. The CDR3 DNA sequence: TGCGCCAGCAGCTCAGGGGCTAGCGGGGGCACCGGGGAGCTGTTTTTT.

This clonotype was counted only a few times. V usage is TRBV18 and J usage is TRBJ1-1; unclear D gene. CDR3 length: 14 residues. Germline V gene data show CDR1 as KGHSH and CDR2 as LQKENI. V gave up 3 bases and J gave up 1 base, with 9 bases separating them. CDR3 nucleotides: TGTGCCAGCTCACCCTCCGGCGGGAACACTGAAGCTTTCTTT. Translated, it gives CASSPSGGNTEAFF. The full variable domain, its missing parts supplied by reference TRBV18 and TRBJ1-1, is NAGVMQNPRHLVRRRGQEARLRCSPMKGHSHVYWYRQLPEEGLKFMVYLQKENIIDESGMPKERFSAEFPKEGPSILRIQQVVRGDSAAYFCASSPSGGNTEAFFGQGTRLTVV.

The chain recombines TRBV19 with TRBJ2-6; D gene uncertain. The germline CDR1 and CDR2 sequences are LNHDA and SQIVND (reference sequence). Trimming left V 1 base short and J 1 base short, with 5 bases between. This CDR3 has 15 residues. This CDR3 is CASSIAASGANVLTF. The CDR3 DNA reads TGTGCCAGTAGTATAGCCGCGTCTGGGGCCAACGTCCTGACTTTC.

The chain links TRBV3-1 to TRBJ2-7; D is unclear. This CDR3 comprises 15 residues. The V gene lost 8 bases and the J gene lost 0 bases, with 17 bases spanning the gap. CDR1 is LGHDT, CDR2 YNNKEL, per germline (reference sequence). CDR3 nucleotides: TGTGCCAGCGGGCCGGCCCGGTTCAGCTCCTACGAGCAGTACTTC. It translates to CASGPARFSSYEQYF.

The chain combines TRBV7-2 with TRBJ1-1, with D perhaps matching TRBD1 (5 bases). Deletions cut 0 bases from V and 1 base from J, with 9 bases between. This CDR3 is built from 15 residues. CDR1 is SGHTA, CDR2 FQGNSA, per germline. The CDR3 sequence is CASSLARTQNTEAFF. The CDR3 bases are TGTGCCAGCAGCTTAGCCCGGACACAGAACACTGAAGCTTTCTTT.

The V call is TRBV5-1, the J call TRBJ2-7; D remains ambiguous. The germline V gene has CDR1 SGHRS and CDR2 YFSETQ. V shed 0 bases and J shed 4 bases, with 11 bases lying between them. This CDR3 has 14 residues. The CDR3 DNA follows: TGCGCCAGCAGCTTGGAACAGACACTTTACGAGCAGTACTTC. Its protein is CASSLEQTLYEQYF.

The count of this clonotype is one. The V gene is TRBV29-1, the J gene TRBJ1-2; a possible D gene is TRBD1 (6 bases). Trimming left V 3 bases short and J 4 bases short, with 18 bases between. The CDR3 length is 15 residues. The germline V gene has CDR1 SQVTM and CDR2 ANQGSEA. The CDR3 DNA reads TGCAGCGTTGATTTGGGGGCCCAGGGGCCCTATGGCTACACCTTC. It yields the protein CSVDLGAQGPYGYTF.

The CDR3 loop is CASSSSGMKYF. CDR3 in DNA: TGTGCCAGCAGCTCCTCCGGGATGAAGTACTTC. This rearrangement joins TRBV7-2 to TRBJ2-4; possible D gene TRBD2, 5 bases. Germline CDR1 SGHTA, CDR2 FQGNSA. CDR3 length: 11 amino acids. V was trimmed by 4 bases and J by 14 bases, leaving 12 bases between them. Drawing the rest from reference TRBV7-2 and TRBJ2-4, the complete variable domain is GAGVSQSPSNKVTEKGKDVELRCDPISGHTALYWYRQSLGQGLEFLIYFQGNSAPDKSGLPSDRFSAERTGGSVSTLTIQRTQQEDSAVYLCASSSSGMKYFGAGTRLSVL.